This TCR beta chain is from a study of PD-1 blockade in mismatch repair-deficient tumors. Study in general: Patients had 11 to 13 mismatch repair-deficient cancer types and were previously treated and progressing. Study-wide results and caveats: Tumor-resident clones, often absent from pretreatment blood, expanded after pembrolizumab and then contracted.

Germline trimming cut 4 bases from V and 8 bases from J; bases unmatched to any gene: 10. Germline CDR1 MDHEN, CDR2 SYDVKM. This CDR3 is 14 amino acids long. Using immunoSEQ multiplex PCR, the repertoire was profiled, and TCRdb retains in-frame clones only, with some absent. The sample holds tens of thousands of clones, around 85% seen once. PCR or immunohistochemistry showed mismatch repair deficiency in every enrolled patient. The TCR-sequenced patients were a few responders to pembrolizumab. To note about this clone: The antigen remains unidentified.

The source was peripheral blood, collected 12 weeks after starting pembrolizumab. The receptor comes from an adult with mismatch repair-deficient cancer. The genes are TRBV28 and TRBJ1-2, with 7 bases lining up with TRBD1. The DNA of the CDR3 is TGTGCCAGCAGTTCAGGACAGGTGTCTGGCGGCTACACCTTC. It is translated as CASSSGQVSGGYTF.